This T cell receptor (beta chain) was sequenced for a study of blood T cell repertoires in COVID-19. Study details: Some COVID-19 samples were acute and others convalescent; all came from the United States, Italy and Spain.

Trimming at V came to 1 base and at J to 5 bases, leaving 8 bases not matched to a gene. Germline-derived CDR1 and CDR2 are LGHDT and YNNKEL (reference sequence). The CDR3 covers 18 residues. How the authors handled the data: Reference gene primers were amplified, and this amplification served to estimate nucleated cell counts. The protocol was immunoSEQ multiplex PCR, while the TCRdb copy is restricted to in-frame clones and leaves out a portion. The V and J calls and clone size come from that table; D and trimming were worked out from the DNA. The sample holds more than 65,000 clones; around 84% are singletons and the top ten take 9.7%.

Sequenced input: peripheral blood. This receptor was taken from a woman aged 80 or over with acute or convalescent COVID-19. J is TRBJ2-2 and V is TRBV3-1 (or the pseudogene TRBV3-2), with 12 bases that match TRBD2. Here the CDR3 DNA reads TGTGCCAGCAGCCAAGTAGCTAGCGGGGGGGCTCGGACCGGGGAGCTGTTTTTT. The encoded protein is CASSQVASGGARTGELFF.